A selection of T cell receptor beta chains follows, all from one sample in a study of blood T cells in healthy people across ages. TCRdb re-called the 5' RACE reads with MiXCR, one entry per CDR3 protein. Seen here are about 680,000 distinct CDR3 sequences, 45% to 50% observed once, and the top ten hold 30% to 40%. Material: blood. The origin of the receptors is a woman between 55 and 75 years old in good health. Each CDR3 is given with its conserved first and last residue. A D gene is named only where the DNA matches it firmly. A row's size may be missing; if present it is once, few, many or a size class.

>TRBD1|-|TRBJ1-1|TRBV29-1
TGCAGCGTTCCCAGAGGGCAGGGACAGGGTTCCGCTGAAGCTTTCTTT
CSVPRGQGQGSAEAFF
>-|once|TRBJ2-5|TRBV5-1
TGCGCCAGCAGCTTGGTACCAGGGTCGGAGACCCAGTACTTC
CASSLVPGSETQYF
>-|-|TRBJ2-3|TRBV29-1
TGCAGCGGTAGCGGAGCAGATACGCAGTATTTT
CSGSGADTQYF
>-|-|TRBJ2-3|TRBV7-3
TGTGCCAGCAGCTTAACGGGCCTAACCAGGGGTCTAGGCACAGATACGCAGTATTTT
CASSLTGLTRGLGTDTQYF
>TRBD1|-|TRBJ1-2|TRBV20-1
TGCAGGCCTCTCGAGGGGGCCTATGGCTACACCTTC
CRPLEGAYGYTF
>-|-|TRBJ2-3|TRBV20-1
TGCAGTGCTATCGGCAGGGCGCTAAGCACAGATACGCAGTATTTT
CSAIGRALSTDTQYF
>-|-|TRBJ1-5|TRBV7-6
TGTGCCAGTTCAACTGGGAATCAGCCCCAGCATTTT
CASSTGNQPQHF
>-|-|TRBJ2-1|TRBV4-3
TGCGCCAGCAGCCAAGATGGTCGCGGGACCCACAATGAGCAGTTCTTC
CASSQDGRGTHNEQFF
>TRBD2|-|TRBJ2-7|TRBV7-8
TGTGCCAGCAGCTTCCACCAAGCGGGAGGATCCTACAATGAGCAGTACTTC
CASSFHQAGGSYNEQYF
>-|-|TRBJ2-5|TRBV11-2
TGTGCCAGCAGCTTGGGGAGTCCCCAAGAGACCCAGTACTTC
CASSLGSPQETQYF
>-|once|TRBJ1-2|TRBV7-2
TGTGCCAGCAGCTACGGACAGAGCTATGGCTACACCTTC
CASSYGQSYGYTF
>-|-|TRBJ2-7|TRBV11-2
TGTGCCAGCAGCTTAGACCGGACAGTTCTCTTCTACGAGCAGTACTTC
CASSLDRTVLFYEQYF
>-|few|TRBJ2-6|TRBV7-3
TGTGCCAGCAGCTTATTGCCCGGGGACTCTGGGGCCAACGTCCTGACTTTC
CASSLLPGDSGANVLTF
>-|-|TRBJ2-1|TRBV27
TGTGCCAGCGGATACAGTGAACAGTTCTTC
CASGYSEQFF
>TRBD1|-|TRBJ2-3|TRBV7-9
TGTGCCAGCAGCCTAGGACCGGGACAGGGGGTGACAGATACGCAGTATTTT
CASSLGPGQGVTDTQYF
>-|few|TRBJ2-1|TRBV29-1
TGCAGCGTTGCCGACAATGAGCAGTTCTTC
CSVADNEQFF
>-|few|TRBJ2-5|TRBV29-1
TGCAGCGTTGAAGATTGGATCCAAGAGACCCAGTACTTC
CSVEDWIQETQYF
>-|-|TRBJ2-3|TRBV28
TGTGTCAGCAACTTACTAGCTCTCGGAAGGACAGATACGCAGTATTTT
CVSNLLALGRTDTQYF
>-|-|TRBJ2-5|TRBV20-1
TGCAGTTCGAGTATGCTTCCTCAAGAGACCCAGTACTTC
CSSSMLPQETQYF
>-|once|TRBJ2-7|TRBV5-1
TGCGCCAGCAGCTTGGTCGGCACCACCTACAAGCAGTACTTC
CASSLVGTTYKQYF
>-|few|TRBJ2-6|TRBV27
TGTGCCAGTAAGAACAGGGATGGGGCCAACGTCCTGACTTTC
CASKNRDGANVLTF
>TRBD1|few|TRBJ2-3|TRBV5-1
TGCGCCAGCAGCTTACGGACAGGGGCAGATACGCAGTATTTT
CASSLRTGADTQYF
>-|-|TRBJ2-2|TRBV6-2/TRBV6-3
TGTGCCAGCAGCCACGGGGCAACATACACCGGGGAGCTGTTTTTT
CASSHGATYTGELFF
>TRBD2|-|TRBJ2-1|TRBV15
TGTGCCACGACTAGCGGGATAACCTACAATGAGCAGTTCTTC
CATTSGITYNEQFF
>-|few|TRBJ1-5|TRBV27
TGTGCCAGCAGTTTAAGGGCCGCGGGGGACGCGAATCAGCCCCAGCATTTT
CASSLRAAGDANQPQHF
>-|-|TRBJ2-7|TRBV12-3/TRBV12-4
TGTGCCAGCAGTTTAGTTGGGGGCAACGAGCAGTACTTC
CASSLVGGNEQYF
>TRBD2|-|TRBJ2-4|TRBV4-3
TGCGCCAGCAGCCAATTACTAGCGGGAGCCAAAAACATTCAGTACTTC
CASSQLLAGAKNIQYF
>TRBD1|-|TRBJ1-6|TRBV7-6
TGTGCCAGCAGCTTAGGAGTGGGACAGGGAAATTCACCCCTCCACTTT
CASSLGVGQGNSPLHF
>-|few|TRBJ2-1|TRBV5-5
TGTGCCAGCAGCCAGCGGTATACCTACAATGAGCAGTTCTTC
CASSQRYTYNEQFF
>-|-|TRBJ1-1|TRBV11-1
TGTGCCAGCAGGGTAACAGGGACCACTGAAGCTTTCTTT
CASRVTGTTEAFF
>-|-|TRBJ2-2|TRBV5-1
TGCGCCAGCAGCTTGGTTAGGGAGGCCGCCGGGGAGCTGTTTTTT
CASSLVREAAGELFF
>-|-|TRBJ1-2|TRBV27
TGTGCCAGCAGTTACAAGGTGGGGAACTATGGCTACACCTTC
CASSYKVGNYGYTF
>-|-|TRBJ1-4|TRBV12-3/TRBV12-4
TGTGCCAGCAGACCGGACAGTGCTAATGAAAAACTGTTTTTT
CASRPDSANEKLFF
>-|-|TRBJ2-5|TRBV30
TGTGCCTGGAGTATGGGGCGGGGAGAGACCCAGTACTTC
CAWSMGRGETQYF
>-|once|TRBJ2-2|TRBV6-5
TGTGCCAGCAGTTACTCGAAGGGGGCCGGGGAGCTGTTTTTT
CASSYSKGAGELFF
>TRBD1|few|TRBJ2-7|TRBV20-1
TGCAGTGCTGAGCCCGGGACAGGCCGTTCCTACGAGCAGTACTTC
CSAEPGTGRSYEQYF
>-|-|TRBJ2-2|TRBV28
TGTGCCAGCAGCCTGCGCGGGGAGCTGTTTTTT
CASSLRGELFF
>TRBD1|few|TRBJ1-2|TRBV3-1
TGTGCCAGCAGCCAGGGGACAGGGGCCGGCCTCGTCCGCTACACCTTC
CASSQGTGAGLVRYTF
>-|-|TRBJ2-3|TRBV7-9
TGTGCCAGCAGCTTACGGGGGAAGACAGTCGATACGCAGTATTTT
CASSLRGKTVDTQYF
>TRBD1|-|TRBJ2-7|TRBV29-1
TGCAGCGGAGCTCGTCGAATTCCGGGACAGGGCCCTTTTTTCGAGCAGTACTTC
CSGARRIPGQGPFFEQYF
>-|-|TRBJ2-7|TRBV7-2
TGTGCCAGCAGCGTACGCGTCTCCCCCCTCGAGCAGTACTTC
CASSVRVSPLEQYF
>-|-|TRBJ2-7|TRBV20-1
TGCAGTGCTAGCCTGGGTGTTCGGGAGCAGTACTTC
CSASLGVREQYF